These 28 T cell receptor beta chains were all obtained from the same sample, sequenced in a study of control samples from healthy donors and cancer patients. Assay used: immunoSEQ multiplex PCR; TCRdb lists only in-frame clones, some missing. The data show 90,000 to 150,000 clones, with about 90% seen just once and 40% held by the top ten. The sample consisted of blood. All receptors come from a man aged 45 to 65 in good health.

This clone has just one count. The chain links TRBV30 to TRBJ2-5; D is ambiguous. The CDR3 covers 11 residues. V lost 2 bases and J 5 bases, leaving 6 bases between the germline ends. CDR1 and CDR2 (germline): GTSNPN, SVGIG (reference sequence). The CDR3 sequence: CAWSLGETQYF. In DNA form, the CDR3 reads TGTGCCTGGAGTTTAGGGGAGACCCAGTACTTC.

The chain has TRBV9 and TRBJ2-7; D possibly corresponds to TRBD1 (6 bases). CDR3 length: 15 residues. Deletions cut 3 bases from V and 4 bases from J, with 17 bases between. From germline, CDR1 is SGDLS and CDR2 YYNGEE. The CDR3 protein is CASSEAPGVGYEQYF. DNA of the CDR3: TGTGCCAGCAGCGAGGCCCCAGGGGTGGGGTACGAGCAGTACTTC.

The rearrangement uses TRBV10-2 and TRBJ2-1; D uncertain. The CDR3 runs 17 residues. Per germline, CDR1 WSHSY and CDR2 SAAADI. Trimming removed 2 bases at V and 3 bases at J, with 17 bases between. CDR3 sequence (DNA): TGCGCCAGCAGTGAGGCGAGTCTCGACGACTTCTACAATGAGCAGTTCTTC. This codes for CASSEASLDDFYNEQFF.

This chain joins TRBV27 and TRBJ1-2; D not resolved. Deletions cut 3 bases from V and 2 bases from J, with 7 bases between. The length of the CDR3 is 13 residues. Germline-derived CDR1 and CDR2 are MNHEY and SMNVEV (reference sequence). The CDR3 bases are TGTGCCAGCAGTTTTGGGCCAAACTATGGCTACACCTTC. It encodes CASSFGPNYGYTF.

The V gene is TRBV3-1 (or the pseudogene TRBV3-2), the J gene TRBJ2-2; D tentatively reads TRBD1 or TRBD2 (5 bases each). Between the trimmed V and J ends, which lost 4 bases and 3 bases, there was a span of 21 bases. The CDR3 has 18 amino acids. Germline V gene data show CDR1 as LGHDT and CDR2 as YNNKEL (reference sequence). The CDR3, as DNA: TGTGCCAGCAGCCCAAGGGACCCCGTGCAATTATACACCGGGGAGCTGTTTTTT. Translated, it gives CASSPRDPVQLYTGELFF.

This clone was counted a single time. This chain connects TRBV11-2 to TRBJ2-7, with D maybe TRBD1 (5 bases). Between the trimmed V and J ends, which lost 4 bases and 7 bases, there was a span of 17 bases. The germline V gene has CDR1 SGHAT and CDR2 FQNNGV. The CDR3 consists of 14 residues. The CDR3 bases are TGTGCCAGCAGCTCGGACCCCGCTGCAGGGGAGCAGTACTTC. It yields the protein CASSSDPAAGEQYF.

The CDR3 region has the DNA TGCGCCAGCGGAGCCGAGGGGGCAGGGCAAGAGACCCAGTACTTC. It codes for CASGAEGAGQETQYF. The gene calls are TRBV5-1 and TRBJ2-5, with 7 bases matching TRBD1. CDR1 is SGHRS and CDR2 is YFSETQ in the germline V gene. J was trimmed by 2 bases and V by 7 bases; bases with no gene match: 11. CDR3 size: 15 residues.

This clone was seen once. The chain carries TRBV6-5 and TRBJ2-7, with 8 bases that match TRBD1. This CDR3 is built from 14 residues. The V and J ends lost 8 bases and 7 bases, in that order; junction bases with no gene match: 13. Germline V CDR1 and CDR2: MNHEY, SVGAGI. DNA for the CDR3: TGTGCCAGCCAGGTCTACCAGGGGGCGGGGGAGCAGTACTTC. It specifies CASQVYQGAGEQYF.

The chain links TRBV7-2 to TRBJ2-5; D remains ambiguous. The germline V gene has CDR1 SGHTA and CDR2 FQGNSA. V was cut by 1 base and J by 4 bases, with 13 bases left in between. This CDR3 is built from 15 residues. CDR3 sequence: CASSLEDMGPETQYF. In DNA form, the CDR3 reads TGTGCCAGCAGCTTAGAAGATATGGGTCCAGAGACCCAGTACTTC.

The chain couples TRBV9 to TRBJ2-1, with 10 bases that match TRBD2. The CDR3 contains 13 residues. The V gene end was trimmed by 0 bases and the J gene end by 13 bases; junction bases not matched to a gene: 4. The germline V gene encodes CDR1 SGDLS and CDR2 YYNGEE. The CDR3 DNA follows: TGTGCCAGCAGCGTAGGGAAGCGGGGGGGCCAGTTCTTC. Its protein product is CASSVGKRGGQFF.

The J gene is TRBJ1-6, the V gene TRBV5-1; D perhaps matches TRBD1 (5 bases). V lost 5 bases to trimming and J lost 5 bases, with 11 bases between them. The CDR3 has 14 amino acids. CDR1 and CDR2 (germline): SGHRS, YFSETQ. CDR3 in DNA: TGCGCCAGCAGTGAACGGGGGAATAATTCACCCCTCCACTTT. Translation gives CASSERGNNSPLHF.

The rearrangement uses TRBV18 and TRBJ1-1; TRBD1 matches at 8 bases. CDR1 and CDR2 (germline): KGHSH, LQKENI. The CDR3 sequence is 15 residues long. The J segment lost 4 bases and the V segment lost 2 bases, leaving 6 bases of the junction unmatched. The CDR3 DNA is TGTGCCAGCTCACCAGAAGGTGACAGGGGCACTGAAGCTTTCTTT. Translation: CASSPEGDRGTEAFF.

CDR3 sequence (DNA): TGTGCCAGCTCCTACGACCGGGGTTCGTACGGCTACACCTTC. Amino acid sequence: CASSYDRGSYGYTF. This chain links TRBV6-5 with TRBJ1-2, with D uncertain. Trimming cost V 8 bases and J 8 bases, with 21 bases left between them. Germline loops: CDR1 MNHEY, CDR2 SVGAGI. The CDR3 totals 14 residues.

This CDR3 reads CATSAGRTASYEQYF. For the CDR3, the DNA is TGTGCCACCAGCGCTGGCCGGACAGCATCCTACGAGCAGTACTTC. The V gene is TRBV15, the J gene TRBJ2-7; possibly TRBD1 for D (6 bases). V shed 5 bases and J shed 1 base, with 15 bases lying between them. The CDR3 is made up of 15 amino acids. Germline CDR1 is LNHNV and CDR2 is YYDKDF (reference sequence).

The genes are TRBV27 and TRBJ2-2; TRBD2 matches 11 bases. The CDR3 totals 16 residues. The junction had 6 bases not matched to a gene; V was cut back by 6 bases and J by 3 bases. The V gene's germline CDR1 is MNHEY and CDR2 SMNVEV (reference sequence). The CDR3 reads CASSPRLAGYTGELFF. For the CDR3, the DNA is TGTGCCAGCAGCCCTCGACTAGCGGGGTACACCGGGGAGCTGTTTTTT.

The J gene is TRBJ2-5, the V gene TRBV4-3, with 7 nucleotides matching TRBD1. The germline gives CDR1 LGHNA, CDR2 YSLEER. The trim removed 4 bases at V and 4 bases at J, leaving 6 bases unmatched. This CDR3 has 14 residues. The CDR3: CASSPTGKIETQYF. The CDR3, as DNA: TGCGCCAGCAGCCCGACAGGGAAGATAGAGACCCAGTACTTC.

The chain recombines TRBV28 with TRBJ1-2; D is possibly TRBD1 (5 bases). This CDR3 contains 16 residues. V lost 3 bases to trimming and J lost 4 bases, with 18 bases between them. The germline gives CDR1 MDHEN, CDR2 SYDVKM. CDR3 loop: CASSFFGPRQSYGYTF. DNA of the CDR3: TGTGCCAGCAGTTTCTTTGGGCCTCGACAGAGCTATGGCTACACCTTC.

The chain links TRBV7-2 to TRBJ2-7, with TRBD2 matching 7 bases. The V and J ends lost 0 bases and 5 bases, in that order; junction bases with no gene match: 1. CDR3 length equals 13 residues. Germline CDR1 SGHTA, CDR2 FQGNSA. CDR3: CASSLAGGDEQYF. In DNA form, the CDR3 reads TGTGCCAGCAGCTTAGCTGGGGGGGACGAGCAGTACTTC.

V gene TRBV5-1 combines with J gene TRBJ2-3, with 14 bases that match TRBD2. The CDR3 has 20 residues. Germline CDR1 is SGHRS and CDR2 is YFSETQ. V was pared by 2 bases and J by 0 bases, with 11 bases of the junction left unmatched. CDR3 in amino acids: CASSFRTSGGFRASTDTQYF. The CDR3 bases are TGCGCCAGCAGCTTCCGGACTAGCGGGGGGTTTAGAGCTAGCACAGATACGCAGTATTTT.

The chain is built from TRBV6-5 and TRBJ1-2; 8 bases map to TRBD1. The V gene end was trimmed by 2 bases and the J gene end by 8 bases; junction bases not matched to a gene: 7. From germline, CDR1 is MNHEY and CDR2 SVGAGI. The CDR3 has 14 residues. The CDR3 here is CASSYKTGASGYTF. Written as DNA, the CDR3 is TGTGCCAGCAGTTACAAGACAGGGGCGTCAGGCTACACCTTC.

Only one count was recorded for this clone. The chain couples TRBV6-2 or TRBV6-3 to TRBJ1-1, with D uncertain. The length of the CDR3 is 14 residues. CDR1 is MNHEY and CDR2 is SVGEGT in the germline V gene. Trimming removed 2 bases from V and 4 bases from J, with 11 bases in between. The CDR3 is CASSYALPRTEAFF. The CDR3 DNA reads as TGTGCCAGCAGTTACGCCCTTCCACGCACTGAAGCTTTCTTT.

This chain's CDR3 is CASSVGAGEGGYEQYF. Here the CDR3 DNA reads TGTGCCAGCAGCGTAGGGGCCGGGGAGGGCGGATACGAGCAGTACTTC. J is TRBJ2-7 and V is TRBV9, with TRBD2 matching over 7 bases. The CDR3 sequence is 16 residues long. Unmatched junction bases numbered 10, after V lost 0 bases and J lost 4 bases. CDR1 is SGDLS, CDR2 YYNGEE, per germline.

This rearrangement joins TRBV6-5 to TRBJ1-1, with 7 bases fitting TRBD1. Germline CDR1 reads MNHEY; CDR2 reads SVGAGI. The CDR3 sequence is 14 residues long. The J segment lost 5 bases and the V segment lost 4 bases, leaving 7 bases of the junction unmatched. CDR3 loop: CASSSYRGGTEAFF. The CDR3 DNA sequence: TGTGCCAGCAGTTCTTACAGGGGAGGAACTGAAGCTTTCTTT.

The chain couples TRBV27 to TRBJ2-3, with 7 bases aligning to TRBD2. Trimming took 1 base from V and 0 from J; bases not matched to a gene: 4. This CDR3 is built from 16 residues. Germline CDR1 is MNHEY and CDR2 is SMNVEV (reference sequence). Written as DNA, the CDR3 is TGTGCCAGCAGTTTATACGGGGGGACTAGCACAGATACGCAGTATTTT. It encodes CASSLYGGTSTDTQYF.

The chain has TRBV27 and TRBJ1-2; tentative D call: TRBD1 (5 bases). V lost 6 bases and J 5 bases, leaving 13 bases between the germline ends. There are 13 residues in the CDR3. Germline values: CDR1 MNHEY, CDR2 SMNVEV (reference sequence). CDR3 bases: TGTGCCAGCAGAAGGGGTTTAGGGTATGGCTACACCTTC. As protein: CASRRGLGYGYTF.

This chain joins TRBV25-1 and TRBJ1-2; D uncertain. The germline gives CDR1 MGHDK, CDR2 SYGVNS. The V end lost 1 base, the J end lost 13 bases, and 19 bases lay between the germline ends. This CDR3 is 14 amino acids long. In DNA form, the CDR3 reads TGTGCCAGCAGTGAATCCGAGACTTTCCGTTCGCGCACCTTC. It specifies CASSESETFRSRTF.

The gene calls are TRBV21-1 and TRBJ1-2. TRBV21-1 is marked as a pseudogene. This CDR3 has 18 amino acids. Written as DNA, the CDR3 is TGTGCCAGCAGCAAAGAATCGGGAGGCCCCAGCTCTAACTATGGCTACACCTTC. Its protein is CASSKESGGPSSNYGYTF.

J is TRBJ1-2 and V is TRBV5-4, with 12 bases aligning to TRBD1. V shed 0 bases, J shed 4 bases, and the junction held 7 bases outside the gene matches. Germline V gives CDR1 SGHNT, CDR2 YYREEE (reference sequence). The CDR3 has 17 residues. The CDR3 nucleotides read TGTGCCAGCAGCTTGGGAGGGACAGGGGGCATTAGCTATGGCTACACCTTC. Translation gives CASSLGGTGGISYGYTF.